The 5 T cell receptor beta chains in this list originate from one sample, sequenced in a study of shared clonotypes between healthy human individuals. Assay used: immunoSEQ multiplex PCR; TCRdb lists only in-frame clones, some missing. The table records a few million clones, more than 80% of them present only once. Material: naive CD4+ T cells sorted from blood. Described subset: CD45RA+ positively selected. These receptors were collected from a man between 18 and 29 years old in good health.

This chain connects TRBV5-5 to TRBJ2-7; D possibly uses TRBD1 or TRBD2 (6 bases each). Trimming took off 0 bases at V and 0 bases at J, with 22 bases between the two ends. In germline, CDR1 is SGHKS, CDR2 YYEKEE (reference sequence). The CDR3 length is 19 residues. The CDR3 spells CASSLGAGTGGQSSYEQYF. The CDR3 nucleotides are TGTGCCAGCAGCTTGGGTGCCGGGACCGGGGGCCAGAGCTCCTACGAGCAGTACTTC.

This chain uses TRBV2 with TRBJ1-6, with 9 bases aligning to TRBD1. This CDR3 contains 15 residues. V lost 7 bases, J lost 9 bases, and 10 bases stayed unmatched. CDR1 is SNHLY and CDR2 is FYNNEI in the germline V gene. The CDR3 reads CASTKEGDRVSPLHF. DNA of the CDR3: TGTGCCAGCACCAAAGAGGGGGACAGGGTTTCACCCCTCCACTTT.

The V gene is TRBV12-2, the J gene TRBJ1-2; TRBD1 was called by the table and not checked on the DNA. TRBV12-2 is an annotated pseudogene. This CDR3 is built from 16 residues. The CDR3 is CASRLLGQGLHYGYTF. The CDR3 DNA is TGTGCAAGTCGCTTACTAGGACAGGGATTACACTATGGCTACACCTTC.

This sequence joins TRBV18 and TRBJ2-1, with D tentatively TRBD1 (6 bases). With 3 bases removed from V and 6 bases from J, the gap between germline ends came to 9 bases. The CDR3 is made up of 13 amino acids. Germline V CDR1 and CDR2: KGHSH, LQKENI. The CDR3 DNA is TGTGCCAGCTCACCGACGGACAGCAATGAGCAGTTCTTC. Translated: CASSPTDSNEQFF.

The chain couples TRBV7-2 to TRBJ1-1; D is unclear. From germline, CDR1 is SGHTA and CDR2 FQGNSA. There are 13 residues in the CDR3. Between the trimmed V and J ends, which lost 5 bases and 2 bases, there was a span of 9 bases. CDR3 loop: CASSRTTNTEAFF. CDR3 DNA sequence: TGTGCCAGCAGCCGCACTACAAACACTGAAGCTTTCTTT.